This entry is about one T cell receptor (beta chain). Its antigen is undetermined. V lost 6 bases, J lost 5 bases, and 3 bases stayed unmatched. CDR1 and CDR2 (germline): SNHLY, FYNNEI. This CDR3 is built from 14 residues. This sample is part of a study of cytomegalovirus exposure and HLA in healthy donors. General study results and limits: Within the data, a cluster of highly shared sequence variants was likely a sequencing artifact.

60 Vbeta and 13 Jbeta primers were used in PCR. Produced via immunoSEQ multiplex PCR; TCRdb's table is partial and in-frame only. Of 40,000 or so clones listed, around 70% are singletons. The clonotype was recovered from a man aged 25-40 years in good health and CMV-seronegative. The chain joins TRBV2 to TRBJ2-3; 12 bases line up with TRBD1. The sample consisted of PBMCs. The CDR3 loop is CASSRDRGQDTQYF. The CDR3 region has the DNA TGTGCCAGCAGCCGGGACAGGGGGCAAGATACGCAGTATTTT. Full variable domain (remainder filled in from reference TRBV2 and TRBJ2-3): EPEVTQTPSHQVTQMGQEVILRCVPISNHLYFYWYRQILGQKVEFLVSFYNNEISEKSEIFDDQFSVERPDGSNFTLKIRSTKLEDSAMYFCASSRDRGQDTQYFGPGTRLTVL.